The next 28 T cell receptor beta chains were all read from a single sample in a study of blood T cell repertoires in COVID-19. The data were produced by immunoSEQ multiplex PCR, yet TCRdb's version contains in-frame clones alone and is incomplete. The sample contains 200,000 or so clones, 89% of which appear only once. The sequenced sample was peripheral blood. The source is a man aged 55 to 70 who had recovered from COVID-19.

The chain couples TRBV7-2 to TRBJ2-1; TRBD2 matches 8 bases. Per germline, CDR1 SGHTA and CDR2 FQGNSA. The V gene end was trimmed by 0 bases and the J gene end by 0 bases; junction bases not matched to a gene: 1. The CDR3 is 16 amino acids. The CDR3 DNA reads as TGTGCCAGCAGCTTAGCCAGCGGGAGCTCCTACAATGAGCAGTTCTTC. Protein product: CASSLASGSSYNEQFF.

J is TRBJ2-5 and V is TRBV2; a weak D match, TRBD2 (5 bases). CDR3 length: 12 amino acids. V lost 7 bases, J lost 2 bases, and 8 bases lay in between. The V gene's germline CDR1 is SNHLY and CDR2 FYNNEI. Here the CDR3 reads CASKREQETQYF. In DNA, the CDR3 is TGTGCCAGCAAGAGGGAACAAGAGACCCAGTACTTC.

This clone was counted once. V gene TRBV19 combines with J gene TRBJ1-4; perhaps TRBD1 as D (6 bases). V shed 5 bases and J shed 8 bases, with 18 bases lying between them. The CDR3 extends over 15 amino acids. CDR1 is LNHDA, CDR2 SQIVND, per germline (reference sequence). The CDR3, as DNA: TGTGCCAGTAGTTTTCGCGTCGGGCAGGGGGAAAAACTGTTTTTT. This translates into CASSFRVGQGEKLFF.

V gene TRBV5-6 combines with J gene TRBJ1-6, with 8 nucleotides matching TRBD1. V trimming: 3 bases; J trimming: 6 bases; junction bases outside the gene matches: 5. Germline V gene lookup returns CDR1 SGHDT and CDR2 YYEEEE. The CDR3 is 15 amino acids. CDR3 nucleotides: TGTGCCAGCAGCTATGGACAGGGATCTAATTCACCCCTCCACTTT. It translates to CASSYGQGSNSPLHF.

CDR3 loop: CASTLRGKLAYNEQFF. In DNA, the CDR3 is TGTGCCAGCACCCTAAGGGGGAAATTAGCCTACAATGAGCAGTTCTTC. The V and J genes are TRBV2 and TRBJ2-1; perhaps TRBD1 as D (6 bases). The germline V gene encodes CDR1 SNHLY and CDR2 FYNNEI. This CDR3 comprises 16 residues. Trimming took 7 bases from V and 2 from J, leaving 18 bases between them.

This chain joins TRBV10-3 and TRBJ2-5; 8 nucleotides agree with TRBD2. Germline CDR1 is ENHRY and CDR2 is SYGVKD. J was trimmed by 0 bases and V by 4 bases; bases with no gene match: 7. This CDR3 has 16 residues. CDR3 region: CAISGASGHYQETQYF. The CDR3 region has the DNA TGTGCCATCAGTGGGGCTAGCGGGCATTACCAAGAGACCCAGTACTTC.

This chain joins TRBV27 and TRBJ2-5, with 10 bases lining up with TRBD1. The CDR3 is 13 residues long. Germline CDR1 is MNHEY and CDR2 is SMNVEV (reference sequence). The V gene end was trimmed by 5 bases and the J gene end by 5 bases; junction bases not matched to a gene: 2. The CDR3 protein is CASSRTGGETQYF. In nucleotides, the CDR3 is TGTGCCAGCAGTAGGACAGGGGGGGAGACCCAGTACTTC.

The chain joins TRBV6-5 to TRBJ2-1; D uncertain. Germline loops: CDR1 MNHEY, CDR2 SVGAGI. The CDR3 sequence is 15 residues long. V shed 8 bases and J shed 0 bases, with 14 bases lying between them. The CDR3 nucleotides are TGTGCCAGCCTCCAGAGGCGGAGCTCCTACAATGAGCAGTTCTTC. Protein: CASLQRRSSYNEQFF.

The rearrangement links TRBV19 to TRBJ1-5; 9 bases line up with TRBD1. Germline trimming cut 3 bases from V and 4 bases from J; bases unmatched to any gene: 1. CDR3 length equals 14 residues. The germline gives CDR1 LNHDA, CDR2 SQIVND (reference sequence). This chain's CDR3 is CASSIGTGNQPQHF. The CDR3, as DNA: TGTGCCAGTAGTATCGGGACAGGGAATCAGCCCCAGCATTTT.

The chain has TRBV6-2 or TRBV6-3 and TRBJ1-1, with D unresolved. V dropped 5 bases and J dropped 5 bases, with 12 bases sitting between them. Germline V CDR1 and CDR2: MNHEY, SVGEGT. This CDR3 is built from 13 residues. The CDR3 nucleotides are TGTGCCAGCAGTCCCCTTGCGTGGACTGAAGCTTTCTTT. Its translation: CASSPLAWTEAFF.

The V gene is TRBV5-1, the J gene TRBJ2-3, with 11 nucleotides matching TRBD2. Germline CDR1 is SGHRS and CDR2 is YFSETQ. The CDR3 loop spans 14 amino acids. The junction had 6 bases not matched to a gene; V was cut back by 7 bases and J by 5 bases. CDR3 in amino acids: CASGLAGGRDTQYF. The CDR3 DNA reads as TGCGCCAGCGGCCTAGCGGGGGGCCGAGATACGCAGTATTTT.

This clone was seen once. The chain couples TRBV5-6 to TRBJ1-6; D gene uncertain. Germline V gene lookup returns CDR1 SGHDT and CDR2 YYEEEE. The ends were cut back, 5 bases at V and 8 bases at J, with 20 bases in the middle. This CDR3 contains 16 residues. The CDR3 DNA reads TGTGCCAGCAGTCTTTTGGCGGAACACGCTTATTCACCCCTCCACTTT. Protein product: CASSLLAEHAYSPLHF.

The chain links TRBV7-2 to TRBJ2-1; 9 bases match TRBD1. Germline CDR1 SGHTA, CDR2 FQGNSA. V lost 4 bases to trimming and J lost 2 bases; unmatched junction nucleotides: 9. The CDR3 contains 17 residues. The CDR3 DNA follows: TGTGCCAGCAGCTCTGCCGCCGGGACAGGGACCTACAATGAGCAGTTCTTC. It translates to CASSSAAGTGTYNEQFF.

The gene calls are TRBV28 and TRBJ1-2, with 10 positions matching TRBD1. The CDR3 is 14 amino acids. Trimming took 4 bases from V and 7 from J; bases not matched to a gene: 6. Germline values: CDR1 MDHEN, CDR2 SYDVKM. CDR3 sequence: CASSSGTGVGGYTF. The CDR3, as DNA: TGTGCCAGCAGTTCGGGGACAGGGGTGGGTGGCTACACCTTC.

This rearrangement joins TRBV3-1 (or the pseudogene TRBV3-2) to TRBJ2-3, with 7 positions matching TRBD1. J was trimmed by 4 bases and V by 4 bases; bases with no gene match: 8. This CDR3 has 15 amino acids. Germline CDR1 and CDR2: LGHDT and YNNKEL (reference sequence). CDR3 loop: CASSRYRGRADTQYF. CDR3 bases: TGTGCCAGCAGCCGGTACAGGGGTCGGGCAGATACGCAGTATTTT.

Only a few counts were recorded for this clone. The rearrangement uses TRBV9 and TRBJ1-3; tentative D call: TRBD1 (6 bases). Germline CDR1 reads SGDLS; CDR2 reads YYNGEE. V lost 4 bases and J lost 6, with 14 bases in between. The CDR3 runs 14 residues. The CDR3, as DNA: TGTGCCAGCAGCCCCGGGAAGGGGGTAAACACCATATATTTT. It codes for CASSPGKGVNTIYF.

The chain is built from TRBV5-1 and TRBJ2-1, with D unclear. V was shortened by 0 bases and J by 0 bases, with 10 bases between the two germline ends. The V gene's germline CDR1 is SGHRS and CDR2 YFSETQ. The CDR3 runs to 16 residues. CDR3 sequence (DNA): TGCGCCAGCAGCTTGGTAGAGGCTAGCTCCTACAATGAGCAGTTCTTC. Translated, it gives CASSLVEASSYNEQFF.

Of note for this clone: Other DNA sequences in the same sample also yield this CDR3. This chain links TRBV7-2 with TRBJ2-3; 7 bases are a match to TRBD1. In germline, CDR1 is SGHTA, CDR2 FQGNSA. The J segment lost 2 bases and the V segment lost 5 bases, leaving 7 bases of the junction unmatched. The CDR3 has 15 amino acids. This CDR3 is CASSPRQGYTDTQYF. For the CDR3, the DNA is TGTGCCAGCAGCCCTCGACAGGGATACACAGATACGCAGTATTTT.

The J gene is TRBJ2-5, the V gene TRBV3-1 (or the pseudogene TRBV3-2); no clear D gene. Germline V lookup: CDR1 LGHDT, CDR2 YNNKEL (reference sequence). Deletions cut 1 base from V and 10 bases from J, with 13 bases between. The CDR3 covers 13 residues. The CDR3 loop is CASSQVGGRSQYF. Written as DNA, the CDR3 is TGTGCCAGCAGCCAAGTAGGCGGAAGGAGCCAGTACTTC.

The chain is built from TRBV19 and TRBJ2-5, with TRBD1 matching over 9 bases. Looked up from germline, CDR1 is LNHDA and CDR2 is SQIVND (reference sequence). CDR3 length equals 13 residues. Unmatched junction bases numbered 3, after V lost 6 bases and J lost 4 bases. CDR3 sequence (DNA): TGTGCCAGTAGCCAGGACAGGGGAGAGACCCAGTACTTC. It encodes CASSQDRGETQYF.

The chain recombines TRBV2 with TRBJ2-1; 8 positions agree with TRBD1. This CDR3 region has 16 residues. CDR1 is SNHLY and CDR2 is FYNNEI in the germline V gene. V was clipped by 5 bases and J by 9 bases; unmatched bases: 15. The CDR3 loop is CASSLGLAGGTTEQFF. The CDR3 DNA sequence: TGTGCCAGCAGTCTAGGGTTGGCAGGGGGCACGACTGAGCAGTTCTTC.

This clone appeared once. The chain has TRBV3-1 (or the pseudogene TRBV3-2) and TRBJ1-5, with TRBD1 as a possible D gene (5 bases). Germline loops: CDR1 LGHDT, CDR2 YNNKEL (reference sequence). Trimming took off 3 bases at V and 1 base at J, with 13 bases between the two ends. The CDR3 has 16 amino acids. CDR3 sequence reads: CASSHSRGSSNQPQHF. CDR3 bases: TGTGCCAGCAGCCATTCAAGGGGATCAAGCAATCAGCCCCAGCATTTT.

V is TRBV6-5 and J is TRBJ1-1, with D tentatively TRBD1 (6 bases). V lost 3 bases to trimming and J lost 6 bases, with 14 bases between them. This CDR3 has 14 residues. Germline CDR1 MNHEY, CDR2 SVGAGI. CDR3 loop: CASSYKGGGAEAFF. The CDR3 nucleotides are TGTGCCAGCAGTTATAAAGGGGGGGGTGCTGAAGCTTTCTTT.

The CDR3 region has the DNA TGTGCCAGCAGCTCACGAAGGACAAGGACGAACACTGAAGCTTTCTTT. Protein: CASSSRRTRTNTEAFF. The chain is built from TRBV7-9 and TRBJ1-1; D perhaps matches TRBD1 (5 bases). The CDR3 sequence is 16 residues long. Germline CDR1 reads SEHNR; CDR2 reads FQNEAQ (reference sequence). V shed 4 bases and J shed 1 base, with 16 bases lying between them.

The V call is TRBV2, the J call TRBJ1-5; D may be TRBD1 (5 bases). CDR1 is SNHLY and CDR2 is FYNNEI in the germline V gene. The V gene lost 6 bases and the J gene lost 2 bases, with 14 bases spanning the gap. This CDR3 spans 15 amino acids. CDR3 loop: CASRGPQARNQPQHF. CDR3 nucleotide sequence: TGTGCCAGCAGGGGGCCGCAGGCCCGCAATCAGCCCCAGCATTTT.

This chain uses TRBV29-1 with TRBJ1-1, with 10 bases aligning to TRBD1. Germline loops: CDR1 SQVTM, CDR2 ANQGSEA. Trimming removed 5 bases from V and 4 bases from J; junction bases left unmatched: 7. This CDR3 is built from 14 residues. CDR3: CSVQTGGISTEAFF. The CDR3 DNA sequence: TGCAGCGTTCAGACAGGGGGCATTAGCACTGAAGCTTTCTTT.

The chain links TRBV13 to TRBJ2-7, with D uncertain. The germline CDR1 and CDR2 sequences are PRHDT and FYEKMQ (reference sequence). V was pared by 4 bases and J by 1 base, with 5 bases between. The CDR3 runs 12 residues. The CDR3 region is CASSSQSYEQYF. CDR3 in DNA: TGTGCCAGCAGCTCCCAGTCCTACGAGCAGTACTTC.

This clone has more than one count but fewer than ten. The chain employs TRBV7-3 and TRBJ2-3; possible D gene TRBD1, 6 bases. The length of the CDR3 is 12 residues. Germline CDR1 and CDR2: SGHTA and FQGTGA. The germline V and J ends were trimmed by 4 bases and 5 bases, with 7 bases remaining between them. The CDR3 DNA reads TGTGCCAGCAGCTCACAGGGAGATACGCAGTATTTT. Its translation: CASSSQGDTQYF.